These 28 T cell receptor beta chains share one sample of origin, sequenced in a study of T cell repertoires and HLA-DP antigens. TCRdb's table, derived via immunoSEQ multiplex PCR, lists solely in-frame clones and lacks some. Among about 73,000 clones listed, 80% were seen once. Their antigens remain unidentified. The sequencing sample was made of CD4+ T cells from PBMCs. The receptors were gathered from a man aged 55 to 70 in good health and CMV-seronegative.

The chain combines TRBV19 with TRBJ1-5; tentative D call: TRBD1 (6 bases). Trimming pared 2 bases from V and 15 bases from J, leaving 20 bases between. Germline CDR1 is LNHDA and CDR2 is SQIVND (reference sequence). The length of the CDR3 is 14 residues. CDR3 residues: CASSILGQTPVLHF. The CDR3 nucleotides are TGTGCCAGTAGTATACTCGGACAGACTCCCGTGTTGCATTTT.

This clone is labeled as medium-sized. The rearrangement joins TRBV19 to TRBJ1-2; D is unclear. The CDR3 is made up of 12 amino acids. In germline, CDR1 is LNHDA, CDR2 SQIVND (reference sequence). The V end was cut by 6 bases, the J end by 7 bases, with 12 bases between. As DNA, the CDR3 is TGTGCCAGTAGACGCCCGGAGGGTGGCTACACCTTC. Translation: CASRRPEGGYTF. Drawing the rest from reference TRBV19 and TRBJ1-2, the complete variable domain is DGGITQSPKYLFRKEGQNVTLSCEQNLNHDAMYWYRQDPGQGLRLIYYSQIVNDFQKGDIAEGYSVSREKKESFPLTVTSAQKNPTAFYLCASRRPEGGYTFGSGTRLTVV.

The chain uses TRBV28 and TRBJ1-3; D gene ambiguous. V was clipped by 1 base and J by 3 bases, with 10 bases between them. The CDR3 has 15 residues. Germline V lookup: CDR1 MDHEN, CDR2 SYDVKM. Here the CDR3 reads CASSLSQELGNTIYF. The CDR3 DNA sequence: TGTGCCAGCAGTTTATCCCAGGAGCTTGGAAACACCATATATTTT.

V is TRBV2 and J is TRBJ2-1, with 7 bases matching TRBD2. The CDR3 totals 12 residues. The germline CDR1 and CDR2 sequences are SNHLY and FYNNEI. V lost 2 bases, J lost 12 bases, and 4 bases stayed unmatched. The CDR3 reads CASSELRERQFF. The CDR3 nucleotides are TGTGCCAGCAGTGAACTGCGGGAGAGGCAGTTCTTC.

The chain links TRBV7-8 to TRBJ2-3; the match to TRBD2 covers 12 bases. Germline assignment: CDR1 SGHVS and CDR2 FQNEAQ. This CDR3 has 16 amino acids. The J segment lost 4 bases and the V segment lost 2 bases, leaving 4 bases of the junction unmatched. CDR3 bases: TGTGCCAGCAGCTTACAACTAGCGGGAGGAGCAGATACGCAGTATTTT. Protein sequence: CASSLQLAGGADTQYF. Combining the CDR3 with reference TRBV7-8 and TRBJ2-3 gives the whole variable domain GAGVSQSPRYKVAKRGQDVALRCDPISGHVSLFWYQQALGQGPEFLTYFQNEAQLDKSGLPSDRFFAERPEGSVSTLKIQRTQQEDSAVYLCASSLQLAGGADTQYFGPGTRLTVL.

The CDR3 sequence is CASSDGIGWGTGELFF. CDR3 in DNA: TGCGCCAGCAGCGACGGGATAGGGTGGGGCACCGGGGAGCTGTTTTTT. V is TRBV5-1 and J is TRBJ2-2; possibly TRBD2 for D (5 bases). The V end lost 4 bases, the J end lost 4 bases, and 17 bases lay between the germline ends. The length of the CDR3 is 16 residues. Germline lookup yields CDR1 SGHRS and CDR2 YFSETQ.

The J gene is TRBJ2-3, the V gene TRBV12-5; TRBD1 agrees at 9 bases. After removal of 6 bases from V and 5 bases from J, the junction contained 24 bases not matched to a gene. Germline V lookup: CDR1 LGHNT, CDR2 FRNRAP. The CDR3 spans 20 residues. CDR3 sequence: CASGEPGQGTRERHGDTQYF. The CDR3 DNA follows: TGTGCTAGTGGGGAACCGGGACAGGGAACGCGGGAGCGGCACGGAGATACGCAGTATTTT.

The chain carries TRBV7-2 and TRBJ2-4; no definite D call. The CDR3 covers 14 residues. Trimming pared 5 bases from V and 6 bases from J, leaving 14 bases between. Germline CDR1 reads SGHTA; CDR2 reads FQGNSA. The CDR3 loop reads CASSAPALGNIQYF. The CDR3, as DNA: TGTGCCAGCAGCGCTCCGGCGCTGGGAAACATTCAGTACTTC.

The rearrangement joins TRBV12-2 to TRBJ2-5. TRBV12-2 is given as a pseudogene. The CDR3 spans 16 residues. CDR3 amino acids: CASRVPPGRVGETQYF. The CDR3 nucleotides read TGTGCAAGTCGCGTGCCACCGGGCCGGGTCGGGGAGACCCAGTACTTC.

Turning to this clone: At the DNA level, this CDR3 is encoded by other sequences in the same sample as well. J is TRBJ1-6 and V is TRBV5-6; D not resolved. The V end lost 0 bases, the J end lost 7 bases, and 5 bases lay between the germline ends. The germline V gene has CDR1 SGHDT and CDR2 YYEEEE. CDR3 length: 13 residues. The CDR3 coding sequence is TGTGCCAGCAGCTTGGACCGAAATTCACCCCTCCACTTT. Translating it yields CASSLDRNSPLHF.

This rearrangement joins TRBV7-6 to TRBJ2-1, with D perhaps matching TRBD1 (5 bases). Between the trimmed V and J ends, which lost 4 bases and 4 bases, there was a span of 11 bases. Germline loops: CDR1 SGHVS, CDR2 FNYEAQ. The CDR3 totals 14 residues. CDR3 protein: CASSSVGDYNEQFF. The CDR3 bases are TGTGCCAGCAGCTCGGTAGGGGATTACAATGAGCAGTTCTTC.

The chain carries TRBV7-9 and TRBJ1-2; 10 bases align to TRBD1. CDR3 length equals 14 residues. V lost 5 bases, J lost 4 bases, and 4 bases stayed unmatched. CDR1 and CDR2 from the germline V gene are SEHNR and FQNEAQ (reference sequence). The CDR3 region is CASSPGQGGYGYTF. The CDR3 DNA follows: TGTGCCAGCAGCCCCGGACAGGGGGGCTATGGCTACACCTTC.

V and J are TRBV6-1 and TRBJ2-7; D might be TRBD1 (8 bases). V was clipped by 8 bases and J by 0 bases, with 17 bases between them. CDR3 size: 15 residues. Germline V lookup: CDR1 MNHNS, CDR2 SASEGT. CDR3 bases: TGTGCCAGCCCGAGGACAGGGAGGGCCTCCTACGAGCAGTACTTC. Its protein is CASPRTGRASYEQYF.

The chain employs TRBV4-2 and TRBJ2-2, with D unresolved. The germline V and J ends were trimmed by 2 bases and 9 bases, with 16 bases remaining between them. Germline V gene lookup returns CDR1 LGHNA and CDR2 YNFKEQ. The CDR3 runs to 15 residues. The CDR3 DNA is TGTGCCAGCAGCCAAAAGGTGTGGGTATTGCGGGAGCTGTTTTTT. Its translation is CASSQKVWVLRELFF.

The chain carries TRBV20-1 and TRBJ2-4, with a possible D match to TRBD2 (6 bases). The CDR3 runs to 11 residues. Germline V lookup: CDR1 DFQATT, CDR2 SNEGSKA (reference sequence). V gave up 6 bases and J gave up 4 bases, with 7 bases separating them. CDR3 sequence (DNA): TGCAGTGCGGCGGGGAAAAACATTCAGTACTTC. Protein: CSAAGKNIQYF.

The chain uses TRBV10-3 and TRBJ1-4, with unresolved D. The CDR3 extends over 14 amino acids. Germline values: CDR1 ENHRY, CDR2 SYGVKD. Trimming shortened V by 2 bases and J by 6 bases, and 10 bases separated the two germline ends. The DNA of the CDR3 is TGTGCCATCAGTGAGGGGGTGGAGTATGAAAAACTGTTTTTT. As protein: CAISEGVEYEKLFF.

The chain recombines TRBV5-6 with TRBJ1-2, with D possibly being TRBD1 (5 bases). V lost 4 bases, J lost 4 bases, and 14 bases lay in between. Germline CDR1 and CDR2: SGHDT and YYEEEE. This CDR3 spans 14 amino acids. The CDR3 reads CASSPWGDAYGYTF. CDR3 nucleotides: TGTGCCAGCAGCCCCTGGGGGGACGCCTATGGCTACACCTTC.

The J gene is TRBJ1-1, the V gene TRBV9; no reliable D call. Germline loops: CDR1 SGDLS, CDR2 YYNGEE. The CDR3 loop spans 15 amino acids. With 0 bases removed from V and 5 bases from J, the gap between germline ends came to 14 bases. This CDR3 is CASSVVASVGTEAFF. The CDR3, as DNA: TGTGCCAGCAGCGTAGTCGCCAGCGTGGGGACTGAAGCTTTCTTT.

The rearrangement links TRBV5-6 to TRBJ2-3, with 11 bases aligning to TRBD1. V shed 2 bases, J shed 4 bases, and the junction held 3 bases outside the gene matches. The CDR3 has 15 amino acids. The germline gives CDR1 SGHDT, CDR2 YYEEEE. The CDR3 is CASSFGGQGADTQYF. In DNA, the CDR3 is TGTGCCAGCAGCTTTGGGGGACAGGGGGCAGATACGCAGTATTTT.

V and J are TRBV19 and TRBJ1-4, with a possible D match to TRBD1 (6 bases). This CDR3 contains 17 residues. Trimming pared 3 bases from V and 0 bases from J, leaving 14 bases between. From germline, CDR1 is LNHDA and CDR2 SQIVND (reference sequence). CDR3 nucleotide sequence: TGTGCCAGTAGTATCCCACGCGACAGGACAACTAATGAAAAACTGTTTTTT. Protein sequence: CASSIPRDRTTNEKLFF.

The chain uses TRBV9 and TRBJ2-3; TRBD2 matches at 9 bases. From germline, CDR1 is SGDLS and CDR2 YYNGEE. CDR3 length: 15 residues. The V and J ends lost 8 bases and 2 bases, in that order; junction bases with no gene match: 9. The CDR3 region is CASAGAGGYTDTQYF. For the CDR3, the DNA is TGTGCCAGTGCGGGAGCGGGAGGATACACAGATACGCAGTATTTT.

The chain links TRBV5-8 to TRBJ2-2; possible D gene TRBD1, 5 bases. The CDR3 extends over 14 amino acids. Trimming cost V 6 bases and J 4 bases, with 13 bases left between them. Germline CDR1 reads SGHTS; CDR2 reads YDEGEE. CDR3: CASTPGQGTGELFF. DNA of the CDR3: TGTGCCAGCACCCCCGGGCAGGGCACCGGGGAGCTGTTTTTT.

Only one count was recorded for this clone. The chain employs TRBV30 and TRBJ1-3, with D uncertain. V was pared by 3 bases and J by 2 bases, with 2 bases between. CDR3 length: 11 amino acids. CDR1 is GTSNPN and CDR2 is SVGIG in the germline V gene (reference sequence). DNA of the CDR3: TGTGCCTGGAGAACTGGAAACACCATATATTTT. Protein: CAWRTGNTIYF.

The genes are TRBV6-6 and TRBJ1-1, with D possibly being TRBD1 (5 bases). The germline V gene encodes CDR1 MNHNY and CDR2 SVGAGI (reference sequence). The CDR3 covers 15 residues. Trimming cost V 4 bases and J 5 bases, with 17 bases left between them. For the CDR3, the DNA is TGTGCCAGCAGTTTTTCCCAGGCAGGGAGGACTGAAGCTTTCTTT. Residues: CASSFSQAGRTEAFF.

The chain recombines TRBV19 with TRBJ2-3; 8 nucleotides match TRBD1. CDR3 length: 16 amino acids. Germline V gene data show CDR1 as LNHDA and CDR2 as SQIVND (reference sequence). The junction had 6 bases not matched to a gene; V was cut back by 4 bases and J by 0 bases. The DNA of the CDR3 is TGTGCCAGTAGTACCGGAACAGGGGGGAGCACAGATACGCAGTATTTT. The encoded protein is CASSTGTGGSTDTQYF.

The rearrangement links TRBV20-1 to TRBJ1-1; unclear D gene. V shed 3 bases and J shed 11 bases, with 13 bases lying between them. The CDR3 extends over 11 amino acids. Per the germline V gene, CDR1 is DFQATT and CDR2 is SNEGSKA (reference sequence). The CDR3 DNA sequence: TGCAGTGCTAGTTTAATACGCCGCGCTTTCTTT. As protein: CSASLIRRAFF.

The chain uses TRBV5-4 and TRBJ2-1; no definite D call. From germline, CDR1 is SGHNT and CDR2 YYREEE (reference sequence). The germline V and J ends were trimmed by 4 bases and 0 bases, with 8 bases remaining between them. This CDR3 region has 14 residues. The CDR3 DNA follows: TGTGCCAGCAGCCGATTCGACTCCTACAATGAGCAGTTCTTC. Translating gives CASSRFDSYNEQFF.

This clone was detected only a few times. The rearrangement uses TRBV9 and TRBJ2-3; TRBD2 matches at 7 bases. The germline gives CDR1 SGDLS, CDR2 YYNGEE. J gave up 1 base and V 5 bases, and 10 bases lay outside the gene matches. This CDR3 has 16 amino acids. CDR3 sequence reads: CASRSGTHGGTDTQYF. In DNA, the CDR3 is TGTGCCAGCAGGAGCGGGACCCATGGGGGCACAGATACGCAGTATTTT.